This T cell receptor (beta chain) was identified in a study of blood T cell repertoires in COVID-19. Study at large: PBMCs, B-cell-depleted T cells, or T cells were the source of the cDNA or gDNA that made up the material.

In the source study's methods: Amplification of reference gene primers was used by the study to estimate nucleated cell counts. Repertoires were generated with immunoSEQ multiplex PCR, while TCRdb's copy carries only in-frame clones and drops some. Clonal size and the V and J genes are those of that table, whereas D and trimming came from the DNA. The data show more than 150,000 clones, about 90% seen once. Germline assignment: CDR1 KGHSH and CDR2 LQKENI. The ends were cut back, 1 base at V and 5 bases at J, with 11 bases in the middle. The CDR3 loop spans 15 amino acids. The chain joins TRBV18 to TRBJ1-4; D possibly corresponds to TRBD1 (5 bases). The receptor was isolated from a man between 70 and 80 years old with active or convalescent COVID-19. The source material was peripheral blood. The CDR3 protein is CASSPQTDPNEKLFF. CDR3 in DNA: TGTGCCAGCTCACCACAGACAGACCCGAATGAAAAACTGTTTTTT.